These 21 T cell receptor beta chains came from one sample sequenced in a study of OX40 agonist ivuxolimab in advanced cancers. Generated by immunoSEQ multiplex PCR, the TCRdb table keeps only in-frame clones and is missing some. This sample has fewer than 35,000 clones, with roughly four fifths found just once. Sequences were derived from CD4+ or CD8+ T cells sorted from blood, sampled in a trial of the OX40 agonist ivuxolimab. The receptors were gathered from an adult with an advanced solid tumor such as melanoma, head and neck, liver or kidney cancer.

CDR3 region: CASSRRAASGRPGINEQFF. CDR3 bases: TGTGCCAGCAGCCGTCGTGCGGCTAGCGGGAGACCAGGGATCAATGAGCAGTTCTTC. The chain recombines TRBV7-2 with TRBJ2-1, with 10 bases identical to TRBD2. This CDR3 region has 19 residues. CDR1 is SGHTA and CDR2 is FQGNSA in the germline V gene. V shed 5 bases and J 6 bases; nucleotides not matched to a gene: 19.

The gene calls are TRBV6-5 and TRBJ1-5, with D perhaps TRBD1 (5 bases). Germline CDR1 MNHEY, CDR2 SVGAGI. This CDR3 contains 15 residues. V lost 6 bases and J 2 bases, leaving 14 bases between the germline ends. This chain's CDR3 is CASRKSGSGNQPQHF. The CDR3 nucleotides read TGTGCCAGCAGAAAATCAGGGTCGGGCAATCAGCCCCAGCATTTT.

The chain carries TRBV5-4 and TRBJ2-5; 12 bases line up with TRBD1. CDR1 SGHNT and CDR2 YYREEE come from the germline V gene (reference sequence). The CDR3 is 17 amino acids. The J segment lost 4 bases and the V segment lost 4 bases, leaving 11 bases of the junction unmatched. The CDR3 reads CASSQGQGARHLETQYF. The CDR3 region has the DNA TGTGCCAGCAGCCAGGGACAGGGGGCCCGTCATCTAGAGACCCAGTACTTC.

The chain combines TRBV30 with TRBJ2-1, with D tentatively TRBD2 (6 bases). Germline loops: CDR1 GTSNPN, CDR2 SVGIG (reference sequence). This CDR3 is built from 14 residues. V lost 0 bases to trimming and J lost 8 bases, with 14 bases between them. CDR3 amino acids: CAWSVGGTAYEQFF. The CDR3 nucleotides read TGTGCCTGGAGTGTTGGGGGGACGGCCTATGAGCAGTTCTTC. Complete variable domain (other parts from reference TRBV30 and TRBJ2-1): SQTIHQWPATLVQPVGSPLSLECTVEGTSNPNLYWYRQAAGRGLQLLFYSVGIGQISSEVPQNLSASRPQDRQFILSSKKLLLSDSGFYLCAWSVGGTAYEQFFGPGTRLTVL.

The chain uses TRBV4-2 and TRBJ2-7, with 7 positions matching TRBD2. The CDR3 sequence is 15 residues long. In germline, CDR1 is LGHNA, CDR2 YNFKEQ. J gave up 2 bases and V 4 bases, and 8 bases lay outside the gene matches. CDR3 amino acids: CASSPVLGGTYEQYF. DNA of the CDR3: TGTGCCAGCAGCCCGGTTTTGGGGGGGACCTACGAGCAGTACTTC.

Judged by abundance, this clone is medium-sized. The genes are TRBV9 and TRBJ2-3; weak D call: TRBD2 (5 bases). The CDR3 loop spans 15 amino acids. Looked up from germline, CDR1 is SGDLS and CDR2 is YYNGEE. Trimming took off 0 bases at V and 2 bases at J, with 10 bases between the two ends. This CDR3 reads CASSVDQRYTDTQYF. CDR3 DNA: TGTGCCAGCAGCGTAGATCAGCGGTACACAGATACGCAGTATTTT.

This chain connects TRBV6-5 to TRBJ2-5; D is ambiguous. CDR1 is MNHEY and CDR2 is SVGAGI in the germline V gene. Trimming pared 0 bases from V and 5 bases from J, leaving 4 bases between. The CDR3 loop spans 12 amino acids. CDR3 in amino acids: CASSYSVETQYF. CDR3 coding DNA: TGTGCCAGCAGTTACTCCGTGGAGACCCAGTACTTC.

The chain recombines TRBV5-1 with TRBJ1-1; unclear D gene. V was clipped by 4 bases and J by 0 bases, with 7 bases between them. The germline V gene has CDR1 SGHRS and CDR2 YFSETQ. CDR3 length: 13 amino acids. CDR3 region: CASSPELNTEAFF. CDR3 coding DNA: TGCGCCAGCAGCCCGGAACTGAACACTGAAGCTTTCTTT.

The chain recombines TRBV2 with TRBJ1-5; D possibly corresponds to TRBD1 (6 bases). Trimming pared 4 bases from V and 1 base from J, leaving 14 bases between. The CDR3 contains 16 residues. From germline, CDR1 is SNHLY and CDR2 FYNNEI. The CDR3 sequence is CASSGGEGTSNQPQHF. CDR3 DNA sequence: TGTGCCAGCAGTGGAGGGGAGGGGACAAGCAATCAGCCCCAGCATTTT.

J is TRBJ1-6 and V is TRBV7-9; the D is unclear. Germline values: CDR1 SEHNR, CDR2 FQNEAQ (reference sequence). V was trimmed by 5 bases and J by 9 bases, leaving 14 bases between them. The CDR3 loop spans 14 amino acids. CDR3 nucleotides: TGTGCCAGCAGCCGCGATGCGCTCTCTTCACCCCTCCACTTT. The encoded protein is CASSRDALSSPLHF.

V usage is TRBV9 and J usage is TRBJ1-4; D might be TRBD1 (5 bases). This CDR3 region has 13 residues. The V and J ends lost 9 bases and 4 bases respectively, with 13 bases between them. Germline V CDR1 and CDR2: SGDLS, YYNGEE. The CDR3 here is CAIPRGVNEKLFF. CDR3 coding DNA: TGTGCCATACCCCGGGGCGTTAATGAAAAACTGTTTTTT.

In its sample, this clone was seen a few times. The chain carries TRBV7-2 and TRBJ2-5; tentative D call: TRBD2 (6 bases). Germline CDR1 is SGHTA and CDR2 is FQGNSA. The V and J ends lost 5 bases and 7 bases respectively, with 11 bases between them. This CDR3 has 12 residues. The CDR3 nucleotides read TGTGCCAGCAGCATAAGGAGGGGGACCCAGTACTTC. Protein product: CASSIRRGTQYF.

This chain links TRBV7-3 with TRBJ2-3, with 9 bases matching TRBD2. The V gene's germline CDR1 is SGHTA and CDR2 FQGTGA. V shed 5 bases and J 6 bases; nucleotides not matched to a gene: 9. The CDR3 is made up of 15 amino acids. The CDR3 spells CASSATLAGVDTQYF. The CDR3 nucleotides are TGTGCCAGCAGCGCCACTTTAGCGGGAGTGGATACGCAGTATTTT.

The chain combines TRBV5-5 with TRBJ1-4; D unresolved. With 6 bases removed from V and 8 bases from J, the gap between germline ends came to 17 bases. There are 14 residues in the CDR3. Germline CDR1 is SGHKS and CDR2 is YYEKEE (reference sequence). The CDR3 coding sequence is TGTGCCAGCACCTTACTAGGGAACGAAGAAAAACTGTTTTTT. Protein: CASTLLGNEEKLFF.

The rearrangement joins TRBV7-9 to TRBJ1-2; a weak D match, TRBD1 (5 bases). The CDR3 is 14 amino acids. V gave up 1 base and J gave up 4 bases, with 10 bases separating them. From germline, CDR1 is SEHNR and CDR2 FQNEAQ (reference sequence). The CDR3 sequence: CASSLVPGPYGYTF. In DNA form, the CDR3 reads TGTGCCAGCAGCTTAGTACCAGGGCCCTATGGCTACACCTTC.

Here the CDR3 DNA reads TGTGCCAGCAGCGTAGGCACCATCAGGGGCGCAGATACGCAGTATTTT. Its translation: CASSVGTIRGADTQYF. The chain employs TRBV9 and TRBJ2-3, with D possibly matching TRBD1 (6 bases). The CDR3 contains 16 residues. Trimming removed 0 bases from V and 4 bases from J, with 15 bases in between. CDR1 is SGDLS and CDR2 is YYNGEE in the germline V gene. The variable domain in full, with the rest retrieved from reference TRBV9 and TRBJ2-3, is DSGVTQTPKHLITATGQRVTLRCSPRSGDLSVYWYQQSLDQGLQFLIQYYNGEERAKGNILERFSAQQFPDLHSELNLSSLELGDSALYFCASSVGTIRGADTQYFGPGTRLTVL.

The CDR3 DNA is TGTGCCAGCAGTTCTCGCGATGGAAACACCATATATTTT. As protein: CASSSRDGNTIYF. V usage is TRBV6-6 and J usage is TRBJ1-3; D remains unclear. The CDR3 runs 13 residues. The germline V gene encodes CDR1 MNHNY and CDR2 SVGAGI (reference sequence). The V and J ends lost 4 bases and 3 bases respectively, with 7 bases between them.

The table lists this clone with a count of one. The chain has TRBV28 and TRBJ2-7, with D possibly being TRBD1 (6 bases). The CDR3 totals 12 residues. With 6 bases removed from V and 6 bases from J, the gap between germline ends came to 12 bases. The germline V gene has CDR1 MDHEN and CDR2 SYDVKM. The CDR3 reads CASSRTGLEQYF. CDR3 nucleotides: TGTGCCAGCAGCCGCACAGGGCTCGAGCAGTACTTC.

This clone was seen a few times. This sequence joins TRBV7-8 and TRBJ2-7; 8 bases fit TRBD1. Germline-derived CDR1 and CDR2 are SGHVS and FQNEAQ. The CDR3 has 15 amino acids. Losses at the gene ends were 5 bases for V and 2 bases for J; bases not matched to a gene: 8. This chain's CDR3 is CASSRSGQVPYEQYF. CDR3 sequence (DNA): TGTGCCAGCAGCCGATCGGGACAGGTGCCCTACGAGCAGTACTTC. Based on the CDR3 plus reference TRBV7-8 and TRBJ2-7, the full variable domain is GAGVSQSPRYKVAKRGQDVALRCDPISGHVSLFWYQQALGQGPEFLTYFQNEAQLDKSGLPSDRFFAERPEGSVSTLKIQRTQQEDSAVYLCASSRSGQVPYEQYFGPGTRLTVT.

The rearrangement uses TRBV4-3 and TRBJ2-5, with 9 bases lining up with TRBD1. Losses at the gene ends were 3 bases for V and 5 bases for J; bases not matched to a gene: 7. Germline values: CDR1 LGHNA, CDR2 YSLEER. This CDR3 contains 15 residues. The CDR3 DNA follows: TGCGCCAGCAGCCATGACAGGGGGGTTAGGGAGACCCAGTACTTC. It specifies CASSHDRGVRETQYF.

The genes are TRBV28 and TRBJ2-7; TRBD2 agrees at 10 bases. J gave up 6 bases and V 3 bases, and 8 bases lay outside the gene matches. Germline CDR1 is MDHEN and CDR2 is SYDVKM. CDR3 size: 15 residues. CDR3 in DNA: TGTGCCAGCAGTTTGAGTCTAGCGGGAGTTCTCGAGCAGTACTTC. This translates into CASSLSLAGVLEQYF.